This T cell receptor beta chain originates from a study of cytomegalovirus exposure and HLA in healthy donors. Study context: Researchers previously reported finding fewer than 140 million unique TCR beta sequences from 170 million or so T cells. Early released data comprised approximately 85 million unique TCRs from HLA-typed donors.

This PCR relied on a set of 60 Vbeta primers and 13 Jbeta primers. TCRdb's copy holds only in-frame clones and misses some; the assay was immunoSEQ multiplex PCR. The table has almost 80,000 clones, roughly 69% seen once. The V gene's germline CDR1 is MNHEY and CDR2 SVGAGI. V shed 7 bases and J shed 7 bases, with 17 bases lying between them. CDR3 length: 13 amino acids. The sequenced sample was PBMCs. This chain joins TRBV6-5 and TRBJ2-7; TRBD2 might be the D (5 bases). The receptor's source is a woman aged 45-65 years in good health and CMV-seropositive. The CDR3 DNA is TGTGCCAGCACCGAGGAAGGAACGGGGGAGCAGTACGTC. It yields the protein CASTEEGTGEQYV.